This paragraph covers one TCR beta chain sequence. This sample is drawn from a study of blood T cell repertoires in COVID-19. Whole-study context: T cells, B-cell-depleted T cells, or PBMCs supplied cDNA or gDNA.

Only in-frame clones appear in the TCRdb table, and some are missing; sequencing was by immunoSEQ multiplex PCR. This table has 35,000 to 45,000 clones, 85% appearing once. This receptor was taken from a human donor in a cohort sampled during active COVID-19. The specimen sequenced was peripheral blood.

The chain's CDR3 is CSVEGTSGDVEQFF. Here the CDR3 DNA reads TGCAGCGTTGAGGGGACTAGCGGGGACGTTGAGCAGTTCTTC. The chain combines TRBV29-1 with TRBJ2-1; 13 bases match TRBD2. The germline gives CDR1 SQVTM, CDR2 ANQGSEA. This CDR3 comprises 14 residues. The ends lost 3 bases at V and 9 bases at J; junction bases unmatched: 5.